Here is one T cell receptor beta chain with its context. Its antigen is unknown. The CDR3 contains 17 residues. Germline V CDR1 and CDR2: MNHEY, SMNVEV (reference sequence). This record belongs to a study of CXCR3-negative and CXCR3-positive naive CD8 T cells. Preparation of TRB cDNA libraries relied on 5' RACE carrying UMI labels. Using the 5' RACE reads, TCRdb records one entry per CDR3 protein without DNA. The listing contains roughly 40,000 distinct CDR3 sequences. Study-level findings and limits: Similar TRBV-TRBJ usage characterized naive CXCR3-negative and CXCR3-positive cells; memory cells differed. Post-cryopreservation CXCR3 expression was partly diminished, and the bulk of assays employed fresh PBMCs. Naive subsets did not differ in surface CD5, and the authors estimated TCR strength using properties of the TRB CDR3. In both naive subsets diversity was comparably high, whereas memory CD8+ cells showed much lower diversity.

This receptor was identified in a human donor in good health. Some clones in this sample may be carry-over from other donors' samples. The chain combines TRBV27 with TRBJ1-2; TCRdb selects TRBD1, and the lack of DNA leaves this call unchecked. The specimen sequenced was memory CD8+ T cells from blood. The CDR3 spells CASSPIGDRGYLSGYTF.